This TCR beta chain was found in a study of cytomegalovirus exposure and HLA in healthy donors. The wider study: Early released data comprised 75 million to 100 million unique TCRs from HLA-typed donors.

Study results and caveats: There were several of the most significant clusters that appeared linked to common viral pathogens in a later analysis.

The CDR3 has 14 amino acids. The germline gives CDR1 SGHRS, CDR2 YFSETQ. The trim removed 7 bases at V and 5 bases at J, leaving 9 bases unmatched. The PCR ran on 60 Vbeta and 13 Jbeta primers. Sequencing was performed with immunoSEQ multiplex PCR; in TCRdb, only in-frame clones are kept and a portion is missing. The sample includes about 160,000 clones, around three quarters of them seen just once. Points on this clone: Its target is not known.

The clonotype originates from a woman in her 40s in good health and CMV-seronegative. The sample consisted of PBMCs. V gene TRBV5-1 combines with J gene TRBJ2-5; TRBD2 matches 9 bases. Here the CDR3 DNA reads TGCGCCAGCGGCTCGACTAGCGGCGCGGAGACCCAGTACTTC. Its protein product is CASGSTSGAETQYF.